What follows is one T cell receptor beta chain and its context. The source of the sample is a study of T-cell memory formation after mild COVID-19. TCRdb reprocessed the 5' RACE reads with MiXCR, giving one entry per CDR3 protein. The data contain about 400,000 distinct CDR3 sequences, about 20% of them singletons. V lost 4 bases to trimming and J lost 6 bases; unmatched junction nucleotides: 6. The CDR3 is made up of 14 amino acids. Sequences were obtained from PBMCs or a T cell subset sorted from them (not recorded which). The chain recombines TRBV12-3 or TRBV12-4 with TRBJ1-5, with 7 bases aligning to TRBD1. The source of this sequence is a man aged 18 to 29 who had mild COVID-19 (a few samples of this study predate the infection). Cell type and time point are not known. For the CDR3, the DNA is TGTGCCAGCAGTTACCAGGGGGTTCGTCAGCCCCAGCATTTT. It translates to CASSYQGVRQPQHF.